This T cell receptor beta chain was recovered during a study of regulatory T cells in long-lasting Graves disease. General study findings and limits: Sample size, which was small, may have reduced accuracy.

This clonotype has ten or more counts. Its matching antigen is unknown. Germline CDR1 reads SGHTA; CDR2 reads FQGNSA. The ends were cut back, 1 base at V and 7 bases at J, with 13 bases in the middle. The CDR3 loop spans 14 amino acids. The time point denotes: persistent/refractory GD, antithyroid drugs over 5 years with positive TRAb. Researchers made the TCR library from RNA that was extracted from PBMCs. Construction of the TCR beta libraries employed iRepertoire HTBI primers in conjunction with Arm-PCR of CDR3 regions. Via MiXCR, TCRdb re-called the multiplex PCR reads, giving one row per CDR3 protein. The repertoire holds 300,000 or so distinct CDR3 sequences, with roughly a fifth as singletons.

The receptor comes from a female donor with Graves disease. The chain employs TRBV7-2 and TRBJ1-1; the D is unclear. This material consisted of peripheral blood mononuclear cells (PBMCs), taken when the disease was refractory, from a patient treated with antithyroid drugs. The CDR3 nucleotides are TGTGCCAGCAGCTTAGAGTTCCTGCGGGGTGAAGCTTTCTTT. Amino acid sequence: CASSLEFLRGEAFF.